The next 18 T cell receptor beta chains were all read from a single sample in a study of blood T cell repertoires in COVID-19. Sequenced by immunoSEQ multiplex PCR; TCRdb stores in-frame clones only, minus some. Of 300,000 to 400,000 clones listed, more than 85% are singletons. Source material: peripheral blood. The receptors derive from a human donor in a cohort sampled during active COVID-19.

The chain has TRBV6-5 and TRBJ1-1; D gene uncertain. Germline V gene sequence: CDR1 MNHEY, CDR2 SVGAGI. V lost 0 bases and J 5 bases, leaving 10 bases between the germline ends. The length of the CDR3 is 14 residues. The CDR3 DNA sequence: TGTGCCAGCAGTTACTCCGCACAGAAAACTGAAGCTTTCTTT. This gives the protein CASSYSAQKTEAFF.

The V and J genes are TRBV5-1 and TRBJ1-4; possible D gene TRBD1, 6 bases. This CDR3 region has 15 residues. The germline V and J ends were trimmed by 0 bases and 8 bases, with 14 bases remaining between them. Germline assignment: CDR1 SGHRS and CDR2 YFSETQ. The CDR3 protein is CASSLAAGVREKLFF. DNA of the CDR3: TGCGCCAGCAGCTTGGCGGCAGGGGTGAGGGAAAAACTGTTTTTT.

The V gene is TRBV7-3, the J gene TRBJ2-5; 8 nucleotides match TRBD2. This CDR3 comprises 15 residues. The germline V gene has CDR1 SGHTA and CDR2 FQGTGA. J lost 4 bases, V lost 1 base, and 5 bases had no gene match. CDR3 loop: CASSLIGRAGETQYF. CDR3 DNA sequence: TGTGCCAGCAGCTTAATCGGGAGGGCGGGAGAGACCCAGTACTTC.

The V call is TRBV3-1 (or the pseudogene TRBV3-2), the J call TRBJ2-5, with 9 nucleotides matching TRBD2. This CDR3 is built from 15 residues. V was clipped by 7 bases and J by 2 bases; unmatched bases: 8. Germline-derived CDR1 and CDR2 are LGHDT and YNNKEL (reference sequence). CDR3 in amino acids: CASTLAGAGQETQYF. The CDR3 coding sequence is TGTGCCAGCACCTTAGCGGGGGCCGGGCAAGAGACCCAGTACTTC.

V is TRBV18 and J is TRBJ1-6; unclear D gene. Trimming pared 3 bases from V and 0 bases from J, leaving 6 bases between. The germline gives CDR1 KGHSH, CDR2 LQKENI. The CDR3 contains 15 residues. CDR3 sequence reads: CASSPASSYNSPLHF. The CDR3 DNA follows: TGTGCCAGCTCACCGGCCAGCTCCTATAATTCACCCCTCCACTTT.

V and J are TRBV6-1 and TRBJ1-5; D unclear. Germline assignment: CDR1 MNHNS and CDR2 SASEGT. The CDR3 contains 16 residues. Trimming removed 3 bases from V and 4 bases from J, with 16 bases in between. CDR3 in amino acids: CASSDWYGVGNQPQHF. The CDR3 region has the DNA TGTGCCAGCAGTGATTGGTACGGGGTAGGTAATCAGCCCCAGCATTTT.

The chain couples TRBV7-9 to TRBJ1-1; maybe TRBD1 (5 bases). The ends were cut back, 8 bases at V and 4 bases at J, with 17 bases in the middle. The CDR3 consists of 14 residues. Germline V gene sequence: CDR1 SEHNR, CDR2 FQNEAQ (reference sequence). Here the CDR3 DNA reads TGTGCCAGCGCCGTGGGGCCGGGGGGCACTGAAGCTTTCTTT. Its translation is CASAVGPGGTEAFF.

This clone occurred once. The CDR3 nucleotides read TGTGCCAGCAGCCAAGTAGGGGTTTTCACAGATACGCAGTATTTT. It translates to CASSQVGVFTDTQYF. The chain uses TRBV14 and TRBJ2-3; D may be TRBD1 (5 bases). Germline lookup yields CDR1 SGHDN and CDR2 FVKESK. Trimming cost V 1 base and J 2 bases, with 10 bases left between them. This CDR3 has 15 residues.

The chain links TRBV6-5 to TRBJ2-7; a weak D match, TRBD1 (6 bases). Germline CDR1 reads MNHEY; CDR2 reads SVGAGI. Trimming took off 5 bases at V and 6 bases at J, with 17 bases between the two ends. This CDR3 comprises 14 residues. CDR3 sequence: CASSQIPDSLEQYF. In nucleotides, the CDR3 is TGTGCCAGCAGTCAGATCCCGGACAGTCTCGAGCAGTACTTC.

This clone occurred once. The V gene is TRBV19, the J gene TRBJ2-3, with 7 bases matching TRBD1. V dropped 3 bases and J dropped 1; count of bases not matched to a gene: 4. The CDR3 consists of 15 residues. Germline values: CDR1 LNHDA, CDR2 SQIVND (reference sequence). The CDR3 protein is CASSIMGTGTDTQYF. The CDR3 coding sequence is TGTGCCAGTAGTATTATGGGGACAGGCACAGATACGCAGTATTTT.

This clone was detected only a few times. The chain employs TRBV7-9 and TRBJ1-3; D not resolved. The CDR3 covers 12 residues. Germline values: CDR1 SEHNR, CDR2 FQNEAQ (reference sequence). V lost 1 base and J 10 bases, leaving 8 bases between the germline ends. In nucleotides, the CDR3 is TGTGCCAGCAGCTTAGGCGGAGGAACCATATATTTT. Translating gives CASSLGGGTIYF.

This rearrangement joins TRBV9 to TRBJ2-2; D call uncertain. V was clipped by 3 bases and J by 0 bases, with 12 bases between them. This CDR3 spans 16 amino acids. Germline assignment: CDR1 SGDLS and CDR2 YYNGEE. As DNA, the CDR3 is TGTGCCAGCAGCGACAGAACTTTTACGAACACCGGGGAGCTGTTTTTT. It yields the protein CASSDRTFTNTGELFF.

This clone was observed a single time. This sequence joins TRBV2 and TRBJ2-5; perhaps TRBD2 as D (6 bases). This CDR3 comprises 14 residues. V dropped 7 bases and J dropped 3 bases, with 15 bases sitting between them. The germline gives CDR1 SNHLY, CDR2 FYNNEI. CDR3 sequence: CASTVAGLEETQYF. The CDR3 nucleotides are TGTGCCAGCACCGTGGCGGGATTGGAAGAGACCCAGTACTTC.

The chain joins TRBV18 to TRBJ1-1, with TRBD1 matching over 8 bases. This CDR3 has 14 amino acids. CDR1 and CDR2 from the germline V gene are KGHSH and LQKENI. Trimming took 3 bases from V and 3 from J; bases not matched to a gene: 3. The CDR3 loop reads CASSPQGADTEAFF. In DNA, the CDR3 is TGTGCCAGCTCACCCCAGGGGGCGGACACTGAAGCTTTCTTT.

The chain is built from TRBV28 and TRBJ2-3; D is undetermined. The V end lost 3 bases, the J end lost 0 bases, and 4 bases lay between the germline ends. This CDR3 is built from 13 residues. Per germline, CDR1 MDHEN and CDR2 SYDVKM. DNA for the CDR3: TGTGCCAGCAGTTTCGTCAGCACAGATACGCAGTATTTT. It codes for CASSFVSTDTQYF.

The chain recombines TRBV7-9 with TRBJ2-2; D gene ambiguous. V gave up 1 base and J gave up 0 bases, with 6 bases separating them. The CDR3 runs to 15 residues. Germline V gene sequence: CDR1 SEHNR, CDR2 FQNEAQ (reference sequence). CDR3 sequence: CASSLGQTNTGELFF. CDR3 nucleotides: TGTGCCAGCAGCTTAGGGCAGACGAACACCGGGGAGCTGTTTTTT.

The rearrangement links TRBV19 to TRBJ1-1; perhaps TRBD1 as D (5 bases). This CDR3 has 15 amino acids. Trimming took 2 bases from V and 0 from J, leaving 10 bases between them. Germline values: CDR1 LNHDA, CDR2 SQIVND (reference sequence). The CDR3 is CASSISGALNTEAFF. In DNA, the CDR3 is TGTGCCAGTAGTATAAGCGGGGCCTTGAACACTGAAGCTTTCTTT.

V and J are TRBV3-1 (or the pseudogene TRBV3-2) and TRBJ2-5, with a tentative D call TRBD1 (5 bases). The V gene lost 5 bases and the J gene lost 4 bases, with 8 bases spanning the gap. Germline assignment: CDR1 LGHDT and CDR2 YNNKEL (reference sequence). The CDR3 is 12 residues long. Here the CDR3 DNA reads TGTGCCAGCAGCGAAGGGGCAGAGACCCAGTACTTC. Translating gives CASSEGAETQYF.